This TCR beta chain was captured by sequencing in a study of blood T cell repertoires in COVID-19. On the study more broadly: PBMCs, B-cell-depleted T cells, or T cells provided the cDNA or gDNA that made up the material.

Assay: immunoSEQ multiplex PCR; the TCRdb copy retains only in-frame clones and omits some. The sample has 150,000 to 200,000 clones; almost 85% are singletons. This CDR3 comprises 16 residues. V trimming: 4 bases; J trimming: 1 base; junction bases outside the gene matches: 4. Germline V gene data show CDR1 as SGHNT and CDR2 as YYREEE (reference sequence). The receptor comes from a woman older than 75 with acute or convalescent COVID-19. The material sequenced was peripheral blood. The genes are TRBV5-4 and TRBJ2-2; 10 positions agree with TRBD2. Here the CDR3 reads CASSPRTSGNTGELFF. In nucleotides, the CDR3 is TGTGCCAGCAGCCCCCGGACTAGCGGGAACACCGGGGAGCTGTTTTTT.